These 30 T cell receptor beta chains were all obtained from the same sample, sequenced in a study of shared clonotypes between healthy human individuals. Sequenced by immunoSEQ multiplex PCR; TCRdb stores in-frame clones only, minus some. The repertoire includes about 2.5 million clones, around 90% of them detected once, and approximately 0.4% sits in the top ten. The sequenced material came from naive CD4+ T cells from PBMCs. Specified subset: CD45RA+ positively selected. The origin of the receptors is a man younger than 35 in good health. Some clones in this sample may be carry-over from other donors' samples.

The chain employs TRBV6-1 and TRBJ2-2, with 9 bases aligning to TRBD1. V shed 5 bases and J 4 bases; nucleotides not matched to a gene: 2. The CDR3 is made up of 14 amino acids. From germline, CDR1 is MNHNS and CDR2 SASEGT. CDR3 sequence reads: CASSQQGATGELFF. As DNA, the CDR3 is TGTGCCAGCAGTCAACAGGGGGCCACCGGGGAGCTGTTTTTT.

This clone was counted only a few times. The gene calls are TRBV7-2 and TRBJ1-1; no clear D gene. The CDR3 covers 14 residues. V was shortened by 5 bases and J by 6 bases, with 16 bases between the two germline ends. Looked up from germline, CDR1 is SGHTA and CDR2 is FQGNSA. Here the CDR3 DNA reads TGTGCCAGCAGCCCGAGGACCACGGTCCCTGAAGCTTTCTTT. As protein: CASSPRTTVPEAFF.

The chain joins TRBV9 to TRBJ2-1, with a possible D match to TRBD1 (5 bases). From germline, CDR1 is SGDLS and CDR2 YYNGEE. V was shortened by 0 bases and J by 9 bases, with 16 bases between the two germline ends. This CDR3 has 15 amino acids. Written as DNA, the CDR3 is TGTGCCAGCAGCGTAGCTACAAGTGAGCAGGGTGAGCAGTTCTTC. Translating it yields CASSVATSEQGEQFF.

This rearrangement joins TRBV6-1 to TRBJ2-2; 7 positions match TRBD2. Germline CDR1 reads MNHNS; CDR2 reads SASEGT. V dropped 7 bases and J dropped 7; count of bases not matched to a gene: 9. This CDR3 region has 14 residues. The CDR3 protein is CASMEGGAVGELFF. CDR3 bases: TGTGCCAGCATGGAGGGAGGGGCCGTCGGGGAGCTGTTTTTT.

This clone was counted only a few times. This chain uses TRBV2 with TRBJ1-2; D might be TRBD1 (5 bases). This CDR3 has 12 amino acids. The germline gives CDR1 SNHLY, CDR2 FYNNEI. Between the trimmed V and J ends, which lost 6 bases and 4 bases, there was a span of 9 bases. The CDR3 nucleotides are TGTGCCAGCAGACCCCAGGGCTATGGCTACACCTTC. Its protein is CASRPQGYGYTF.

The genes are TRBV27 and TRBJ2-1; tentatively, D is TRBD1 (5 bases). Trimming took off 11 bases at V and 8 bases at J, with 19 bases between the two ends. Germline V gene lookup returns CDR1 MNHEY and CDR2 SMNVEV (reference sequence). The CDR3 contains 13 residues. The chain's CDR3 is CASLARKGYEQFF. DNA for the CDR3: TGTGCCTCCTTGGCTAGAAAGGGGTATGAGCAGTTCTTC.

The V call is TRBV20-1, the J call TRBJ1-1; D uncertain. CDR3 length equals 11 residues. CDR1 is DFQATT and CDR2 is SNEGSKA in the germline V gene (reference sequence). V was shortened by 8 bases and J by 4 bases, with 11 bases between the two germline ends. CDR3 residues: CSPRGRTEAFF. CDR3 sequence (DNA): TGCAGTCCCAGAGGTCGCACTGAAGCTTTCTTT.

The chain is built from TRBV4-1 and TRBJ1-4, with D uncertain. CDR3 length: 15 residues. Trimming left V 2 bases short and J 2 bases short, with 9 bases between. Looked up from germline, CDR1 is MGHRA and CDR2 is YSYEKL. The CDR3 loop is CASSQLGSTNEKLFF. CDR3 nucleotide sequence: TGCGCCAGCAGCCAACTCGGCAGCACTAATGAAAAACTGTTTTTT.

Concerning this clone itself: This sample includes further DNA sequences coding for the same CDR3. This chain uses TRBV7-2 with TRBJ2-1; D remains unclear. CDR3 length: 13 residues. CDR1 is SGHTA and CDR2 is FQGNSA in the germline V gene. Trimming shortened V by 1 base and J by 7 bases, and 8 bases separated the two germline ends. CDR3 amino acids: CASSLGRHNEQFF. Here the CDR3 DNA reads TGTGCCAGCAGCTTAGGCCGTCATAATGAGCAGTTCTTC. Together with reference TRBV7-2 and TRBJ2-1, the CDR3 gives the full variable domain: GAGVSQSPSNKVTEKGKDVELRCDPISGHTALYWYRQSLGQGLEFLIYFQGNSAPDKSGLPSDRFSAERTGGSVSTLTIQRTQQEDSAVYLCASSLGRHNEQFFGPGTRLTVL.

The CDR3 is CASSPSRFSGANVLTF. The CDR3, as DNA: TGTGCCAGCTCACCAAGCAGATTCTCTGGGGCCAACGTCCTGACTTTC. V gene TRBV18 combines with J gene TRBJ2-6; D remains unclear. Germline CDR1 and CDR2: KGHSH and LQKENI. The CDR3 consists of 16 residues. V was trimmed by 2 bases and J by 0 bases, leaving 8 bases between them.

The rearrangement uses TRBV4-2 and TRBJ2-2; TRBD2 aligns across 9 bases. Germline CDR1 reads LGHNA; CDR2 reads YNFKEQ. The CDR3 sequence is 16 residues long. The V segment lost 4 bases and the J segment 5 bases; nucleotides outside the gene matches: 8. The CDR3 spells CASSPGDAGGTGELFF. DNA for the CDR3: TGTGCCAGCAGCCCCGGGGACGCGGGAGGGACCGGGGAGCTGTTTTTT.

The chain links TRBV2 to TRBJ2-6; 10 positions agree with TRBD1. With 8 bases clipped from V and 0 bases from J, the junction kept 4 bases outside the gene matches. CDR1 and CDR2 (germline): SNHLY, FYNNEI. The CDR3 runs to 16 residues. CDR3 loop: CASARTGGSGANVLTF. The CDR3 coding sequence is TGTGCCAGCGCTAGGACAGGGGGCTCTGGGGCCAACGTCCTGACTTTC.

The chain is built from TRBV28 and TRBJ1-2; D unclear. Germline CDR1 is MDHEN and CDR2 is SYDVKM. The CDR3 is 15 residues long. V shed 3 bases and J shed 2 bases, with 13 bases lying between them. Written as DNA, the CDR3 is TGTGCCAGCAGTTTGGGCGCTCCGGGGAACTATGGCTACACCTTC. Its protein is CASSLGAPGNYGYTF.

The chain links TRBV11-2 to TRBJ1-2, with a tentative D call TRBD1 (5 bases). CDR3 length: 17 residues. The V gene lost 5 bases and the J gene lost 3 bases, with 22 bases spanning the gap. Germline assignment: CDR1 SGHAT and CDR2 FQNNGV. CDR3 sequence: CASSVPLIKGHHYGYTF. The CDR3 nucleotides are TGTGCCAGCAGCGTACCTTTAATAAAGGGGCATCACTATGGCTACACCTTC.

The chain couples TRBV14 to TRBJ2-2; possible D gene TRBD1, 5 bases. The CDR3 is 17 residues long. CDR1 is SGHDN, CDR2 FVKESK, per germline. Deletions cut 2 bases from V and 0 bases from J, with 13 bases between. This CDR3 reads CASSQTHRSANTGELFF. Here the CDR3 DNA reads TGTGCCAGCAGCCAAACTCACAGGTCGGCGAACACCGGGGAGCTGTTTTTT.

The chain uses TRBV5-1 and TRBJ1-3; D is uncertain. The CDR3 length is 17 residues. V gave up 0 bases and J gave up 0 bases, with 13 bases separating them. The germline V gene encodes CDR1 SGHRS and CDR2 YFSETQ. The DNA of the CDR3 is TGCGCCAGCAGCTTGGCCGCCGGCTACAGCTCTGGAAACACCATATATTTT. This gives the protein CASSLAAGYSSGNTIYF.

The gene calls are TRBV5-1 and TRBJ2-5, with a possible D match to TRBD1 (6 bases). Between the trimmed V and J ends, which lost 3 bases and 3 bases, there was a span of 15 bases. The germline gives CDR1 SGHRS, CDR2 YFSETQ. This CDR3 comprises 15 residues. CDR3 in DNA: TGCGCCAGCAGCTCTACAGGGACACCTGAAGAGACCCAGTACTTC. Translating it yields CASSSTGTPEETQYF. Filled out from reference TRBV5-1 and TRBJ2-5, the complete variable domain reads KAGVTQTPRYLIKTRGQQVTLSCSPISGHRSVSWYQQTPGQGLQFLFEYFSETQRNKGNFPGRFSGRQFSNSRSEMNVSTLELGDSALYLCASSSTGTPEETQYFGPGTRLLVL.

CDR3 loop: CASSQPGGAKNSPLHF. The CDR3 DNA reads as TGTGCCAGCAGCCAACCTGGGGGGGCTAAGAATTCACCCCTCCACTTT. The chain links TRBV4-2 to TRBJ1-6; D may be TRBD1 (6 bases). Trimming took 2 bases from V and 7 from J, leaving 15 bases between them. The CDR3 covers 16 residues. Per germline, CDR1 LGHNA and CDR2 YNFKEQ.

This chain uses TRBV11-2 with TRBJ2-1, with 11 bases identical to TRBD2. Germline V lookup: CDR1 SGHAT, CDR2 FQNNGV. The V gene end was trimmed by 6 bases and the J gene end by 2 bases; junction bases not matched to a gene: 9. The CDR3 consists of 17 residues. The CDR3 spells CASSFTLAGGPYNEQFF. The CDR3, as DNA: TGTGCCAGCAGTTTTACCCTAGCGGGAGGACCCTACAATGAGCAGTTCTTC.

The chain links TRBV18 to TRBJ2-2; tentatively, D is TRBD2 (5 bases). With 6 bases removed from V and 6 bases from J, the gap between germline ends came to 20 bases. The germline V gene has CDR1 KGHSH and CDR2 LQKENI. The CDR3 covers 16 residues. CDR3 in amino acids: CASSFRRGSSAGELFF. The DNA for the CDR3 is TGTGCCAGCTCCTTTAGGAGAGGGTCGTCGGCCGGGGAGCTGTTTTTT.

The chain recombines TRBV29-1 with TRBJ2-5; TRBD1 or TRBD2 may be the D gene (5 bases each). The CDR3 has 15 amino acids. V lost 4 bases and J lost 2, with 17 bases in between. In germline, CDR1 is SQVTM, CDR2 ANQGSEA. The CDR3 nucleotides read TGCAGCGTTGTGCCTTTCCAGGGACCTCAAGAGACCCAGTACTTC. Its translation is CSVVPFQGPQETQYF.

The gene calls are TRBV7-2 and TRBJ2-3; the D is unclear. The CDR3 has 13 amino acids. Germline V lookup: CDR1 SGHTA, CDR2 FQGNSA. V lost 6 bases to trimming and J lost 5 bases, with 12 bases between them. The DNA of the CDR3 is TGTGCCAGCAGTGTCATACCGGTAGATACGCAGTATTTT. Translated: CASSVIPVDTQYF.

In its sample, this clone was seen once. This specimen includes other DNA sequences encoding the same CDR3. The gene calls are TRBV7-2 and TRBJ2-7; 12 bases are a match to TRBD2. With V trimmed by 5 bases and J by 2 bases, 4 bases remained unmatched. The CDR3 length is 15 residues. Germline V gene data show CDR1 as SGHTA and CDR2 as FQGNSA. CDR3 region: CASSPRLAGAYEQYF. The DNA of the CDR3 is TGTGCCAGCAGCCCACGACTAGCGGGGGCCTACGAGCAGTACTTC.

The chain recombines TRBV7-9 with TRBJ2-7, with 11 positions matching TRBD2. The junction had 10 bases not matched to a gene; V was cut back by 5 bases and J by 4 bases. The CDR3 runs to 16 residues. CDR1 and CDR2 (germline): SEHNR, FQNEAQ (reference sequence). The CDR3 here is CASSHGTSGSEYEQYF. The CDR3 nucleotides are TGTGCCAGCAGCCACGGGACTAGCGGATCCGAATACGAGCAGTACTTC.

The V call is TRBV30, the J call TRBJ1-5, with D perhaps matching TRBD1 (5 bases). The CDR3 is 16 amino acids. Trimming removed 1 base from V and 0 bases from J, with 13 bases in between. Germline V CDR1 and CDR2: GTSNPN, SVGIG (reference sequence). The CDR3 nucleotides read TGTGCCTGGAGTGGAAACGGGGGTTATAGCAATCAGCCCCAGCATTTT. As protein: CAWSGNGGYSNQPQHF.

CDR3 sequence (DNA): TGTGCCAGCAGTGGTTCCCCTAGCGGGAGAAAGACCCAGTACTTC. Translating gives CASSGSPSGRKTQYF. The chain employs TRBV27 and TRBJ2-5; 10 nucleotides line up with TRBD2. The ends lost 5 bases at V and 6 bases at J; junction bases unmatched: 9. This CDR3 comprises 15 residues. From germline, CDR1 is MNHEY and CDR2 SMNVEV (reference sequence).

As DNA, the CDR3 is TGCGCCAGCACGGGGAGGGGCGCCGGGGAGCTGTTTTTT. Encoded protein: CASTGRGAGELFF. The rearrangement joins TRBV10-2 to TRBJ2-2; TRBD2 aligns across 7 bases. This CDR3 spans 13 amino acids. Germline V gives CDR1 WSHSY, CDR2 SAAADI. The ends lost 7 bases at V and 6 bases at J; junction bases unmatched: 5.

V usage is TRBV5-1 and J usage is TRBJ2-2; D tentatively fits TRBD1 or TRBD2 (5 bases each). The CDR3 runs to 15 residues. Trimming removed 4 bases at V and 1 base at J, with 11 bases between. Germline CDR1 and CDR2: SGHRS and YFSETQ. CDR3 coding DNA: TGCGCCAGCAGCCACGGGACGGTGAACACCGGGGAGCTGTTTTTT. Its protein product is CASSHGTVNTGELFF. Using reference TRBV5-1 and TRBJ2-2 for the parts outside the CDR3, the full variable domain is KAGVTQTPRYLIKTRGQQVTLSCSPISGHRSVSWYQQTPGQGLQFLFEYFSETQRNKGNFPGRFSGRQFSNSRSEMNVSTLELGDSALYLCASSHGTVNTGELFFGEGSRLTVL.

The genes are TRBV6-1 and TRBJ1-1; tentatively, D is TRBD1 (6 bases). The CDR3 extends over 15 amino acids. Germline CDR1 MNHNS, CDR2 SASEGT. V was cut by 6 bases and J by 6 bases, with 20 bases left in between. In DNA form, the CDR3 reads TGTGCCAGCAGAGACACAGGGTCATCTAGAGCTGAAGCTTTCTTT. Its protein is CASRDTGSSRAEAFF.

This chain links TRBV19 with TRBJ2-3; either TRBD1 or TRBD2 may fit D (6 bases each). Germline values: CDR1 LNHDA, CDR2 SQIVND (reference sequence). The CDR3 consists of 15 residues. Trimming took off 3 bases at V and 5 bases at J, with 15 bases between the two ends. The CDR3 is CASSIRGRGLDTQYF. In DNA, the CDR3 is TGTGCCAGTAGTATTCGGGGTCGGGGGCTAGATACGCAGTATTTT.